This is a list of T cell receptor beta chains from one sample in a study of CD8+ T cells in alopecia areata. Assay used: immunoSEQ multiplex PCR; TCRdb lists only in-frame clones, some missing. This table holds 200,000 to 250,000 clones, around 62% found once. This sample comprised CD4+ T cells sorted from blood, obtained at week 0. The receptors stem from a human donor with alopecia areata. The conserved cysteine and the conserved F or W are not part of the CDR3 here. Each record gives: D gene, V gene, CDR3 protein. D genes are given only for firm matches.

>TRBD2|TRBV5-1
ASSSGLAERDTQY
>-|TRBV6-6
ASSPSSGQLNTEAF
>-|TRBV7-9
ASSLSGNTEAF
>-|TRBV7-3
ASSSPGIQKEQF
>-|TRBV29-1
SVEGGEKLF
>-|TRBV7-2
ASSPSGAYNEQF
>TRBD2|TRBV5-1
ASSLAGGRALDTQY
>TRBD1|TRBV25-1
ASSRPGQGGDTQY
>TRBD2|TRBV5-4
ASSSRTSHEF
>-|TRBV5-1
ASSLGRGTDTQY
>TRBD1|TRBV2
ASRERSGGGYEQY
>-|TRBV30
AWSSQGGVQF
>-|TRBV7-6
ASSLFYPGGGQETQY
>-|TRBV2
ASSGLARTYNEQF
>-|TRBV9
ASSAPAPRETQY
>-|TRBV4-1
ASSQDWGSTEAF
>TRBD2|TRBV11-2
ASSLGRLASYEQY
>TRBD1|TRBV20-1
SGQGRYEQY
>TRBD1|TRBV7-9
ASSLEGTGAQPQH
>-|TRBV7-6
ASSSRGNTGELF
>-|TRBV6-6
ASSYVGGNTEAF
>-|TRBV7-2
ASSLDVQGGYYGYT
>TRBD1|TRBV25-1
ASSIQGTNEKLF
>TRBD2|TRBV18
ASSPSGTSGETQY